This note documents a single T cell receptor (beta chain) sequence. The data derive from a study of blood T cell repertoires in COVID-19. Overall study: The origin of the acute and convalescent COVID-19 samples was the United States, Italy and Spain. PBMCs, B-cell-depleted T cells, or T cells provided the cDNA or gDNA that made up the material.

Trimming took 4 bases from V and 4 from J; bases not matched to a gene: 13. The CDR3 length is 16 residues. Generated by immunoSEQ multiplex PCR, the TCRdb table keeps only in-frame clones and is missing some. This table has almost 250,000 clones, approximately 86% appearing once. Sequenced material: peripheral blood. The rearrangement uses TRBV5-3 and TRBJ1-2, with 7 bases that match TRBD1. TRBV5-3 is flagged as an ORF with uncertain function. The sequence was obtained from a woman aged 55-69 years who had recovered from COVID-19. CDR3 DNA sequence: TGTGCCAGAAGCCCAGGACAGGATCCCCGACTCTATGGCTACACCTTC. Its translation is CARSPGQDPRLYGYTF.